Below are 10 T cell receptor beta chains sequenced from a single sample in a study of shared clonotypes between healthy human individuals. Naive CD8 cells lacked CD45RO and underwent positive selection for CCR7, leaving out terminally differentiated effector memory CD45RA+ cells. Here immunoSEQ multiplex PCR was the method, and the copy in TCRdb shows in-frame clones only, minus some. The top ten hold 1% to 1.5% of the sample, which has roughly 1,800,000 clones, about 94% seen once. The sample taken for sequencing was naive CD8+ T cells sorted from blood. The source is a man aged 18-30 years in good health.

With respect to this clone: Additional DNA sequences in this sample encode the identical CDR3. The chain carries TRBV13 and TRBJ2-7, with 7 bases aligning to TRBD2. V lost 5 bases, J lost 1 base, and 2 bases stayed unmatched. The CDR3 contains 13 residues. Per the germline V gene, CDR1 is PRHDT and CDR2 is FYEKMQ (reference sequence). In DNA form, the CDR3 reads TGTGCCAGCAGCCACGGGAGGTCCTACGAGCAGTACTTC. As protein: CASSHGRSYEQYF.

The chain couples TRBV9 to TRBJ2-7; D unclear. This CDR3 has 14 residues. The V gene lost 0 bases and the J gene lost 7 bases, with 14 bases spanning the gap. Germline lookup yields CDR1 SGDLS and CDR2 YYNGEE. CDR3 in amino acids: CASSVGVLAPEQYF. In DNA form, the CDR3 reads TGTGCCAGCAGCGTAGGTGTATTGGCCCCAGAGCAGTACTTC.

The chain carries TRBV9 and TRBJ2-2, with D perhaps TRBD2 (6 bases). The CDR3 totals 16 residues. CDR1 is SGDLS and CDR2 is YYNGEE in the germline V gene. V lost 3 bases and J 2 bases, leaving 14 bases between the germline ends. CDR3 nucleotide sequence: TGTGCCAGCAGCGACGATAGCGGAGTTAACACCGGGGAGCTGTTTTTT. Amino acids: CASSDDSGVNTGELFF.

The genes are TRBV4-3 and TRBJ2-1, with 7 bases identical to TRBD2. The V segment lost 0 bases and the J segment 4 bases; nucleotides outside the gene matches: 3. Germline CDR1 and CDR2: LGHNA and YSLEER. The CDR3 sequence is 15 residues long. This CDR3 is CASSQEWRGYNEQFF. DNA of the CDR3: TGCGCCAGCAGCCAAGAATGGCGGGGGTACAATGAGCAGTTCTTC.

This clone came up once. This sample also contains other DNA sequences that code for the same CDR3. V usage is TRBV29-1 and J usage is TRBJ2-7; the D gene is possibly TRBD1 (5 bases). Germline V gives CDR1 SQVTM, CDR2 ANQGSEA. V was clipped by 6 bases and J by 4 bases, with 10 bases between them. The CDR3 covers 11 residues. In DNA form, the CDR3 reads TGCAGCGTGGGATCAGGGTACGAGCAGTACTTC. This encodes CSVGSGYEQYF.

This rearrangement joins TRBV27 to TRBJ2-7; 7 positions agree with TRBD1. There are 13 residues in the CDR3. The germline CDR1 and CDR2 sequences are MNHEY and SMNVEV (reference sequence). Trimming took 8 bases from V and 4 from J; bases not matched to a gene: 8. CDR3 in DNA: TGTGCCAGCGCATTACAGGGGAAGTACGAGCAGTACTTC. It yields the protein CASALQGKYEQYF.

Concerning this clone: Other DNA sequences of this sample code for an identical CDR3. V is TRBV7-9 and J is TRBJ2-1; no clear D gene. Germline-derived CDR1 and CDR2 are SEHNR and FQNEAQ (reference sequence). V was cut by 1 base and J by 10 bases, with 5 bases left in between. This CDR3 has 11 amino acids. The CDR3 sequence is CASSLVLEQFF. The CDR3 DNA reads as TGTGCCAGCAGCTTAGTACTAGAGCAGTTCTTC.

This chain uses TRBV4-1 with TRBJ2-7, with TRBD1 matching over 8 bases. This CDR3 comprises 19 residues. CDR1 is MGHRA, CDR2 YSYEKL, per germline. V lost 0 bases, J lost 2 bases, and 15 bases stayed unmatched. CDR3 loop: CASSQDPFYTGGFTYEQYF. The CDR3, as DNA: TGCGCCAGCAGCCAAGACCCATTCTATACAGGGGGTTTCACCTACGAGCAGTACTTC.

The gene calls are TRBV28 and TRBJ2-7; a weak D match, TRBD2 (5 bases). CDR1 is MDHEN and CDR2 is SYDVKM in the germline V gene. This CDR3 region has 11 residues. V gave up 10 bases and J gave up 3 bases, with 10 bases separating them. CDR3 sequence (DNA): TGTGCCATTGTGGCGGGCTACGAGCAGTACTTC. Its translation: CAIVAGYEQYF.

The V and J genes are TRBV13 and TRBJ2-3, with 7 bases aligning to TRBD1. The V gene's germline CDR1 is PRHDT and CDR2 FYEKMQ (reference sequence). Germline trimming cut 4 bases from V and 2 bases from J; bases unmatched to any gene: 6. The CDR3 is 15 residues long. The chain's CDR3 is CASSSMTGNTDTQYF. The CDR3 DNA reads TGTGCCAGCAGCTCAATGACAGGGAACACAGATACGCAGTATTTT.